The clone carrying this T cell receptor beta chain appeared once. Seattle participants joined during active infection and were tracked over time. CDR1 LGHDT and CDR2 YNNKEL come from the germline V gene (reference sequence). The CDR3 loop spans 14 amino acids. V gave up 3 bases and J gave up 3 bases; unmatched junction bases: 1. In the original processing: Nucleated cell counts were estimated from reference gene primer amplification. Here immunoSEQ multiplex PCR was the method, and the copy in TCRdb shows in-frame clones only, minus some. V and J calls plus clone size are reproduced from that table; the DNA served to infer D and trimming. The table has approximately 70,000 clones, around 90% seen once. The data originate from a study of blood T cell repertoires in COVID-19. Across the study: Whether acute or convalescent, the COVID-19 samples came from the United States, Italy and Spain. T cells, B-cell-depleted T cells, or PBMCs supplied cDNA or gDNA.

The sample consisted of peripheral blood. This clonotype was obtained from a man between 35 and 55 years old with COVID-19, enrolled during active disease. The J gene is TRBJ2-5, the V gene TRBV3-1 (or the pseudogene TRBV3-2); 10 nucleotides line up with TRBD2. The chain's CDR3 is CASSHTSGEETQYF. CDR3 nucleotide sequence: TGTGCCAGCAGCCATACTAGCGGGGAAGAGACCCAGTACTTC.